The following is a T cell receptor beta chain sequence with its context. As handled by the study authors: The authors estimated nucleated cell counts from reference gene primer amplification. Assay: immunoSEQ multiplex PCR; the TCRdb copy retains only in-frame clones and omits some. V, J and clone size reflect that table, while D and trimming were determined from the DNA. The table lists about 270,000 clones, about 85% of them singletons. This entry comes from a study of blood T cell repertoires in COVID-19. Turning to the study itself: Some COVID-19 samples were acute and others convalescent; all came from the United States, Italy and Spain. From T cells, B-cell-depleted T cells, or PBMCs came the material, which was cDNA or gDNA.

The trim removed 4 bases at V and 4 bases at J, leaving 9 bases unmatched. The CDR3 has 17 residues. The V gene's germline CDR1 is SGHKS and CDR2 YYEKEE (reference sequence). Sequenced: peripheral blood. The chain couples TRBV5-5 to TRBJ2-1; 12 positions match TRBD2. The receptor comes from a human donor in a cohort sampled during active COVID-19. This CDR3 is CASSRLVTSGGYNEQFF. The CDR3 DNA follows: TGTGCCAGCAGCCGCCTAGTGACTAGCGGGGGATACAATGAGCAGTTCTTC.